This T cell receptor (beta chain) appears in the sequencing data of a study of radiotherapy plus CTLA-4 blockade in lung cancer. Regarding the study as a whole: Clones of tumor-derived TCRs expanded in blood after radiotherapy plus ipilimumab. Interferon-beta, together with early blood T cell clone dynamics, reportedly best predicted response.

The CDR3 has 15 amino acids. V was pared by 4 bases and J by 5 bases, with 7 bases of the junction left unmatched. In germline, CDR1 is SGHRS, CDR2 YFSETQ. Focal radiation plus CTLA-4 blockade with ipilimumab was administered to patients who had chemo-refractory metastatic non-small-cell lung cancer. Measured with immunoSEQ multiplex PCR; TCRdb has only the in-frame clones, and not every one. The sample contains 70,000 to 90,000 clones, roughly 86% of which appear only once. Worth noting for this clone: What it binds is unknown.

Material: peripheral blood, obtained from a patient treated with radiotherapy plus ipilimumab. The V and J genes are TRBV5-1 and TRBJ2-4, with 9 bases identical to TRBD2. This sequence originates from a human donor with non-small cell lung cancer who had stable disease on radiotherapy plus ipilimumab. The CDR3 reads CASSLAGSPENIQYF. CDR3 bases: TGCGCCAGCAGCCTAGCGGGATCCCCGGAAAACATTCAGTACTTC.